This TCR beta chain was recorded in a study of CD8 T cells in ankylosing spondylitis. Study-wide results and caveats: For ankylosing spondylitis blood, a TCR beta motif of 7 or 8 highly homologous variants appeared characteristic.

Remarks on this clonotype: Its antigen is as yet unknown.

The CDR3 has 14 residues. CDR1 and CDR2 (germline): DFQATT, SNEGSKA (reference sequence). The V end was cut by 1 base, the J end by 4 bases, with 13 bases between. In making TCR beta libraries, quantitative 5'-RACE with molecular barcodes was used. TCRdb re-derived calls from the 5' RACE reads in MiXCR, one entry per CDR3 protein. The table shows some 450,000 distinct CDR3 sequences, with approximately 17% occurring only once. The chain links TRBV20-1 to TRBJ1-2; D unclear. The source material was blood, either unsorted or a sorted T cell fraction (not recorded which). This receptor was identified in a male donor with ankylosing spondylitis. Here the CDR3 reads CSARVGQAGYGYTF. The CDR3 DNA reads as TGCAGTGCTAGAGTCGGGCAGGCCGGCTATGGCTACACCTTC.